The 28 T cell receptor beta chains presented below share a single source sample, sequenced in a study of cytotoxic CD8 clonotypes in ibrutinib-treated CLL. Sequencing was performed with immunoSEQ multiplex PCR; in TCRdb, only in-frame clones are kept and a portion is missing. The sample contains 140,000 or so clones, 79% of which appear only once. Sequenced material: PBMCs, taken after 12 months of ibrutinib treatment. The receptors derive from a human donor with chronic lymphocytic leukemia.

J is TRBJ2-1 and V is TRBV18, with 12 bases fitting TRBD2. This CDR3 is built from 18 residues. Germline lookup yields CDR1 KGHSH and CDR2 LQKENI. V shed 0 bases, J shed 1 base, and the junction held 4 bases outside the gene matches. CDR3 amino acids: CASSPPPSGRVSYNEQFF. In nucleotides, the CDR3 is TGTGCCAGCTCACCACCTCCTAGCGGGAGGGTATCCTACAATGAGCAGTTCTTC. The full variable domain, in which reference TRBV18 and TRBJ2-1 provide the parts outside the CDR3, is NAGVMQNPRHLVRRRGQEARLRCSPMKGHSHVYWYRQLPEEGLKFMVYLQKENIIDESGMPKERFSAEFPKEGPSILRIQQVVRGDSAAYFCASSPPPSGRVSYNEQFFGPGTRLTVL.

The table lists this clone with a few counts. The J gene is TRBJ1-2, the V gene TRBV10-3, with D maybe TRBD1 (5 bases). The CDR3 contains 15 residues. Germline V gene sequence: CDR1 ENHRY, CDR2 SYGVKD. Trimming took 2 bases from V and 3 from J, leaving 13 bases between them. The CDR3 is CAISEPLGGDYGYTF. The CDR3 coding sequence is TGTGCCATCAGTGAGCCACTGGGGGGGGACTATGGCTACACCTTC.

In DNA form, the CDR3 reads TGTGCCAGCAGCTTGCGGGGTACCTACGAGCAGTACTTC. Its protein is CASSLRGTYEQYF. V usage is TRBV7-9 and J usage is TRBJ2-7; the D gene is possibly TRBD2 (6 bases). This CDR3 has 13 amino acids. V lost 3 bases and J lost 2, with 8 bases in between. Germline V gives CDR1 SEHNR, CDR2 FQNEAQ (reference sequence).

The CDR3 spells CASSRGTSGSSYEQYF. The CDR3 bases are TGTGCCAGCTCACGGGGGACTAGCGGGAGCTCCTACGAGCAGTACTTC. V is TRBV18 and J is TRBJ2-7; 14 bases line up with TRBD2. This CDR3 has 16 residues. Looked up from germline, CDR1 is KGHSH and CDR2 is LQKENI. V gave up 4 bases and J gave up 0 bases; unmatched junction bases: 2.

The CDR3 DNA follows: TGTGCCTGGAGTCCGACAGTGGATACGCAGTATTTT. Its translation: CAWSPTVDTQYF. The V call is TRBV30, the J call TRBJ2-3, with a tentative D call TRBD1 (5 bases). Trimming removed 2 bases at V and 6 bases at J, with 9 bases between. In germline, CDR1 is GTSNPN, CDR2 SVGIG (reference sequence). The CDR3 has 12 residues.

This clone was recorded once. The chain is built from TRBV7-2 and TRBJ1-1, with D hard to call. The CDR3 length is 13 residues. The V gene's germline CDR1 is SGHTA and CDR2 FQGNSA. Deletions cut 5 bases from V and 1 base from J, with 8 bases between. The CDR3: CASSPEPNTEAFF. CDR3 DNA sequence: TGTGCCAGCAGCCCGGAGCCGAACACTGAAGCTTTCTTT.

V and J are TRBV4-3 and TRBJ2-2; the D gene is possibly TRBD1 (5 bases). Germline V gene sequence: CDR1 LGHNA, CDR2 YSLEER. This CDR3 spans 15 amino acids. V was cut by 0 bases and J by 5 bases, with 10 bases left in between. The CDR3 bases are TGCGCCAGCAGCCAAGATTGGCAGGGTACCGGGGAGCTGTTTTTT. This codes for CASSQDWQGTGELFF.

V usage is TRBV5-6 and J usage is TRBJ1-4; tentatively, D is TRBD1 (5 bases). Germline V gene data show CDR1 as SGHDT and CDR2 as YYEEEE. The ends were cut back, 0 bases at V and 8 bases at J, with 14 bases in the middle. The CDR3 length is 15 residues. The CDR3 DNA reads as TGTGCCAGCAGCTTGGGGCGCCAGGGTCGGGAAAAACTGTTTTTT. Amino acids: CASSLGRQGREKLFF.

This sequence joins TRBV28 and TRBJ2-7; possible D gene TRBD1, 6 bases. Germline loops: CDR1 MDHEN, CDR2 SYDVKM. Trimming pared 6 bases from V and 3 bases from J, leaving 15 bases between. This CDR3 has 14 amino acids. The CDR3 DNA is TGTGCCAGCAGCCTGGGACAACAGGGCTACGAGCAGTACTTC. It is translated as CASSLGQQGYEQYF. Filled out from reference TRBV28 and TRBJ2-7, the complete variable domain reads DVKVTQSSRYLVKRTGEKVFLECVQDMDHENMFWYRQDPGLGLRLIYFSYDVKMKEKGDIPEGYSVSREKKERFSLILESASTNQTSMYLCASSLGQQGYEQYFGPGTRLTVT.

The gene calls are TRBV19 and TRBJ2-3; maybe TRBD1 (6 bases). Germline V gene sequence: CDR1 LNHDA, CDR2 SQIVND (reference sequence). This CDR3 is built from 15 residues. V dropped 4 bases and J dropped 1 base, with 12 bases sitting between them. CDR3 coding DNA: TGTGCCAGTAGTACCTACAGGGATGGCACAGATACGCAGTATTTT. Translation gives CASSTYRDGTDTQYF.

The chain employs TRBV5-6 and TRBJ1-1; no clear D. Germline CDR1 SGHDT, CDR2 YYEEEE. Trimming left V 1 base short and J 3 bases short, with 10 bases between. This CDR3 region has 14 residues. The DNA for the CDR3 is TGTGCCAGCAGCTTGTCTCGGCGGTACACTGAAGCTTTCTTT. It yields the protein CASSLSRRYTEAFF. The entire variable domain, with the rest obtained from reference TRBV5-6 and TRBJ1-1, is as follows: DAGVTQSPTHLIKTRGQQVTLRCSPKSGHDTVSWYQQALGQGPQFIFQYYEEEERQRGNFPDRFSGHQFPNYSSELNVNALLLGDSALYLCASSLSRRYTEAFFGQGTRLTVV.

The chain has TRBV7-6 and TRBJ2-3; D gene ambiguous. The CDR3 length is 15 residues. Trimming shortened V by 1 base and J by 3 bases, and 11 bases separated the two germline ends. Germline CDR1 and CDR2: SGHVS and FNYEAQ. CDR3 in amino acids: CASSLGGVMTDTQYF. CDR3 DNA sequence: TGTGCCAGCAGCTTAGGAGGTGTTATGACAGATACGCAGTATTTT.

The V and J genes are TRBV5-6 and TRBJ1-3; 7 nucleotides agree with TRBD1. V was pared by 0 bases and J by 2 bases, with 5 bases of the junction left unmatched. Germline CDR1 reads SGHDT; CDR2 reads YYEEEE. The CDR3 has 16 residues. Written as DNA, the CDR3 is TGTGCCAGCAGCTTGGTTGACAGGGTCACTGGAAACACCATATATTTT. Its translation is CASSLVDRVTGNTIYF.

V gene TRBV11-3 combines with J gene TRBJ2-7; D possibly corresponds to TRBD2 (5 bases). Germline V gene sequence: CDR1 SGHNT, CDR2 YENEEA. The CDR3 runs 13 residues. V was clipped by 4 bases and J by 6 bases, with 13 bases between them. The CDR3 reads CASSSNRGGEQYF. The CDR3 DNA sequence: TGTGCCAGCAGCTCTAACCGGGGTGGCGAGCAGTACTTC.

The J gene is TRBJ2-1, the V gene TRBV28; 8 bases are shared with TRBD1. The germline gives CDR1 MDHEN, CDR2 SYDVKM. The CDR3 covers 14 residues. The ends lost 6 bases at V and 9 bases at J; junction bases unmatched: 10. The CDR3 DNA is TGTGCCAGCAGCCCACGGACAGGGCCAAGTGAGCAGTTCTTC. It is translated as CASSPRTGPSEQFF.

This clone was counted a few times. V and J are TRBV30 and TRBJ1-5, with D unresolved. This CDR3 comprises 12 residues. Germline-derived CDR1 and CDR2 are GTSNPN and SVGIG (reference sequence). V lost 0 bases, J lost 6 bases, and 6 bases lay in between. CDR3 coding DNA: TGTGCCTGGAGTGTAGGGATTCAGCCCCAGCATTTT. Amino acids: CAWSVGIQPQHF.

The CDR3 region is CASSLEGMLFF. The CDR3 nucleotides are TGTGCCAGCAGCCTCGAGGGAATGCTGTTTTTT. The genes are TRBV2 and TRBJ1-4; no firm D call. The CDR3 loop spans 11 amino acids. Between the trimmed V and J ends, which lost 6 bases and 14 bases, there was a span of 13 bases. Germline loops: CDR1 SNHLY, CDR2 FYNNEI.

The chain joins TRBV9 to TRBJ2-3; 14 nucleotides match TRBD2. Trimming took 4 bases from V and 4 from J; bases not matched to a gene: 5. This CDR3 has 16 residues. Germline V gives CDR1 SGDLS, CDR2 YYNGEE. This CDR3 reads CASSFGTSGSADTQYF. The CDR3 DNA reads TGTGCCAGCAGCTTCGGGACTAGCGGGAGCGCAGATACGCAGTATTTT.

To note about this clone: Within the sample, other DNA sequences also encode this same CDR3. The chain uses TRBV4-3 and TRBJ1-5; TRBD1 agrees at 7 bases. Trimming took 0 bases from V and 4 from J; bases not matched to a gene: 6. Per germline, CDR1 LGHNA and CDR2 YSLEER. This CDR3 comprises 16 residues. CDR3 protein: CASSQDGRGGNQPQHF. CDR3 DNA: TGCGCCAGCAGCCAAGACGGCAGGGGGGGAAATCAGCCCCAGCATTTT.

The rearrangement uses TRBV28 and TRBJ1-2; the D is unclear. The germline gives CDR1 MDHEN, CDR2 SYDVKM. CDR3 length: 14 amino acids. V was trimmed by 6 bases and J by 6 bases, leaving 17 bases between them. CDR3 nucleotide sequence: TGTGCCAGCAGCGTAGATAACCTGATACATGGCTACACCTTC. Translation gives CASSVDNLIHGYTF.

The rearrangement uses TRBV6-5 and TRBJ2-5; no firm D call. The CDR3 consists of 14 residues. Germline values: CDR1 MNHEY, CDR2 SVGAGI. V was clipped by 5 bases and J by 4 bases, with 14 bases between them. The CDR3 sequence: CASSARTDGETQYF. The CDR3 DNA reads as TGTGCCAGCAGTGCGCGGACGGACGGAGAGACCCAGTACTTC.

The chain links TRBV15 to TRBJ2-1; D is perhaps TRBD2 (6 bases). The CDR3 extends over 14 amino acids. V lost 4 bases and J 5 bases, leaving 12 bases between the germline ends. Germline CDR1 and CDR2: LNHNV and YYDKDF (reference sequence). The CDR3 sequence is CATSTRLDHNEQFF. Here the CDR3 DNA reads TGTGCCACCAGCACCCGACTAGACCACAATGAGCAGTTCTTC.

This chain uses TRBV28 with TRBJ1-2; D is unresolved. The CDR3 is made up of 15 amino acids. The ends were cut back, 2 bases at V and 7 bases at J, with 17 bases in the middle. Germline CDR1 and CDR2: MDHEN and SYDVKM. CDR3 protein: CASSLVLIELGGYTF. In nucleotides, the CDR3 is TGTGCCAGCAGTTTAGTATTAATCGAATTGGGTGGCTACACCTTC.

The gene calls are TRBV27 and TRBJ2-1, with 9 bases fitting TRBD2. V lost 6 bases to trimming and J lost 3 bases; unmatched junction nucleotides: 12. The CDR3 length is 17 residues. In germline, CDR1 is MNHEY, CDR2 SMNVEV (reference sequence). This chain's CDR3 is CASRRTSARAGYNEQFF. The CDR3 DNA is TGTGCCAGCAGAAGGACTAGCGCCCGTGCTGGCTACAATGAGCAGTTCTTC.

This clone was found once. The V and J genes are TRBV29-1 and TRBJ2-7; 15 nucleotides agree with TRBD2. The CDR3 is 16 residues long. Per the germline V gene, CDR1 is SQVTM and CDR2 is ANQGSEA. Trimming at V came to 7 bases and at J to 2 bases, leaving 9 bases not matched to a gene. CDR3 in amino acids: CSADPGLAGGTYEQYF. As DNA, the CDR3 is TGCAGCGCAGATCCGGGACTAGCGGGAGGAACCTACGAGCAGTACTTC.

The chain carries TRBV4-1 and TRBJ2-3, with D uncertain. V was trimmed by 1 base and J by 3 bases, leaving 8 bases between them. This CDR3 has 14 residues. Germline CDR1 MGHRA, CDR2 YSYEKL. The CDR3 nucleotides are TGCGCCAGCAGCCAAGGACGGAGTACAGATACGCAGTATTTT. It encodes CASSQGRSTDTQYF.

V is TRBV4-2 and J is TRBJ1-5; perhaps TRBD1 as D (6 bases). V lost 1 base to trimming and J lost 0 bases, with 10 bases between them. Germline lookup yields CDR1 LGHNA and CDR2 YNFKEQ. This CDR3 has 16 amino acids. In nucleotides, the CDR3 is TGTGCCAGCAGCCAAGGGGGACATTATAGCAATCAGCCCCAGCATTTT. This gives the protein CASSQGGHYSNQPQHF.

Here the CDR3 DNA reads TGTGCCAGCAGTTCGGATTCGGGGGAGTTGTCCTACAATGAGCAGTTCTTC. Its translation is CASSSDSGELSYNEQFF. The chain couples TRBV9 to TRBJ2-1; D perhaps matches TRBD2 (6 bases). Germline lookup yields CDR1 SGDLS and CDR2 YYNGEE. The CDR3 has 17 residues. V shed 5 bases and J shed 1 base, with 19 bases lying between them.